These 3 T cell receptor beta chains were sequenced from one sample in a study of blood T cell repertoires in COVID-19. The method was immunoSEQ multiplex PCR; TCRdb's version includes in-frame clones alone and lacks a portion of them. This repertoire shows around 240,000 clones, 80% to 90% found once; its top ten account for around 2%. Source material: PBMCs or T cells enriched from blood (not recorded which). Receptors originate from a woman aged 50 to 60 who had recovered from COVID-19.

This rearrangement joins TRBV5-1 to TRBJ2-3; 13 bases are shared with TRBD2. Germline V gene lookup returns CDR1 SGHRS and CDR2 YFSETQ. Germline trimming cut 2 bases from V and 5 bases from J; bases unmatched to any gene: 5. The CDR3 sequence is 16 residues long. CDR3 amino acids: CASSLLAGGPQDTQYF. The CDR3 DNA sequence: TGCGCCAGCAGCTTACTAGCGGGAGGGCCTCAAGATACGCAGTATTTT.

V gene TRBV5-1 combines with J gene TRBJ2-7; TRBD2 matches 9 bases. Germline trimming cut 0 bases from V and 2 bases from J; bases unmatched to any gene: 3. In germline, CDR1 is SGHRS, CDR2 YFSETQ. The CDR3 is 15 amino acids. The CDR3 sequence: CASSLVAGVTYEQYF. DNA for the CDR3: TGCGCCAGCAGCTTGGTAGCGGGAGTGACCTACGAGCAGTACTTC.

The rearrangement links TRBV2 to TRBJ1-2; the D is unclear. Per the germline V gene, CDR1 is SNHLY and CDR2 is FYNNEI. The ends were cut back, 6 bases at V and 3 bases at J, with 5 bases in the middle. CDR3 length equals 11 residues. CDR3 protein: CASSSYYGYTF. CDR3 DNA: TGTGCCAGCAGCAGTTACTATGGCTACACCTTC.